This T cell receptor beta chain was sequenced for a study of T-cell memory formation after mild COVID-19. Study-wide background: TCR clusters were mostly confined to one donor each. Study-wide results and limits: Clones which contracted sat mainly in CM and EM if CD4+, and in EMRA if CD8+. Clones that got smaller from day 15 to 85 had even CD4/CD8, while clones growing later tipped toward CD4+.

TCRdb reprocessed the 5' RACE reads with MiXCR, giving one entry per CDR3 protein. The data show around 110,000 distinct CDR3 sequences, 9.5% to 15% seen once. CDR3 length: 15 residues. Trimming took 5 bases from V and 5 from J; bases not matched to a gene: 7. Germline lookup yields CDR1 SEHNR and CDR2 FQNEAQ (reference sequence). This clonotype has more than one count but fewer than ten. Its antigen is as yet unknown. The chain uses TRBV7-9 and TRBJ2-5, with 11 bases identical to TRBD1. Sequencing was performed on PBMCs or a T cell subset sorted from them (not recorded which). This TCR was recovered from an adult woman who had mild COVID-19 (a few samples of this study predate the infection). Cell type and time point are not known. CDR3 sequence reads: CASSLGQGAGETQYF. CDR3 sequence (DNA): TGTGCCAGCAGCCTCGGACAGGGGGCAGGGGAGACCCAGTACTTC.